What follows are 5 T cell receptor beta chains derived from one specimen sequenced in a study of CD8+ T cells in alopecia areata. cDNA reverse transcribed from extracted RNA served as the sequencing template. Here immunoSEQ multiplex PCR was the method, and the copy in TCRdb shows in-frame clones only, minus some. The sample yields 170,000 or so clones, 59% seen once. The sequenced sample was CD4+ T cells sorted from blood, obtained at week 0. These receptors all stem from a human donor with alopecia areata.

This clone was recorded a few times. This chain links TRBV25-1 with TRBJ1-6; weak D call: TRBD1 (5 bases). The V gene's germline CDR1 is MGHDK and CDR2 SYGVNS. The V gene lost 4 bases and the J gene lost 12 bases, with 13 bases spanning the gap. This CDR3 contains 13 residues. The CDR3 bases are TGTGCCAGCAGTGTTCGGGACCGGGGACCCCTCCACTTT. Translated, it gives CASSVRDRGPLHF.

The chain uses TRBV27 and TRBJ1-6; D gene ambiguous. V lost 5 bases and J 2 bases, leaving 10 bases between the germline ends. This CDR3 has 15 amino acids. Germline CDR1 MNHEY, CDR2 SMNVEV (reference sequence). DNA for the CDR3: TGTGCCAGCAGTAGACTCCTGCCCTATAATTCACCCCTCCACTTT. Amino acid sequence: CASSRLLPYNSPLHF.

This sequence joins TRBV6-5 and TRBJ1-2, with a possible D match to TRBD1 (6 bases). CDR1 MNHEY and CDR2 SVGAGI come from the germline V gene. The CDR3 is 14 amino acids. Trimming pared 4 bases from V and 3 bases from J, leaving 12 bases between. DNA of the CDR3: TGTGCCAGCAGTTCACGGACAGCCCACTATGGCTACACCTTC. Residues: CASSSRTAHYGYTF.

The table lists this clone with a few counts. The rearrangement links TRBV30 to TRBJ2-7, with D possibly being TRBD1 (5 bases). This CDR3 comprises 13 residues. The germline V gene encodes CDR1 GTSNPN and CDR2 SVGIG (reference sequence). The ends were cut back, 5 bases at V and 9 bases at J, with 20 bases in the middle. The CDR3 bases are TGTGCCTGGCAGCCTGGGGCAGGTGTGTCGCAGTACTTC. This codes for CAWQPGAGVSQYF.

The J gene is TRBJ2-7, the V gene TRBV20-1, with D uncertain. Germline-derived CDR1 and CDR2 are DFQATT and SNEGSKA (reference sequence). Trimming stripped 5 bases from V and 1 base from J, with 6 bases between. The CDR3 has 11 amino acids. The CDR3, as DNA: TGCAGTGCTTCAGGTTCCTACGAGCAGTACTTC. Encoded protein: CSASGSYEQYF.